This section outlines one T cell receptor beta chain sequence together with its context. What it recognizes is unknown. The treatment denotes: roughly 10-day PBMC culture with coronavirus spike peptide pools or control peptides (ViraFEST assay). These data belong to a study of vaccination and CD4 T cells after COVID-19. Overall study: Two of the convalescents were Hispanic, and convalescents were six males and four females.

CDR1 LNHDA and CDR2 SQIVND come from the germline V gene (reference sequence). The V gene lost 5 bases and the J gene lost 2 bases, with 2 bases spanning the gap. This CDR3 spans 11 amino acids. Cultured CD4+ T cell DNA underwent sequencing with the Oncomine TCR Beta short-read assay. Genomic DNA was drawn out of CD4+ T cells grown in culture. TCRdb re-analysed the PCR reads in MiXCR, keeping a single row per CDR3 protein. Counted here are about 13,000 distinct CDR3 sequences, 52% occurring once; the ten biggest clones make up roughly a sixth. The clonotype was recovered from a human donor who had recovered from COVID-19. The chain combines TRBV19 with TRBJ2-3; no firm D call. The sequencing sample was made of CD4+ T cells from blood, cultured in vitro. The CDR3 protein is CASSHTDTQYF. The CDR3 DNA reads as TGTGCCAGTAGTCACACAGATACGCAGTATTTT. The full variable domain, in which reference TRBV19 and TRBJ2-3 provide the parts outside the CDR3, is DGGITQSPKYLFRKEGQNVTLSCEQNLNHDAMYWYRQDPGQGLRLIYYSQIVNDFQKGDIAEGYSVSREKKESFPLTVTSAQKNPTAFYLCASSHTDTQYFGPGTRLTVL.